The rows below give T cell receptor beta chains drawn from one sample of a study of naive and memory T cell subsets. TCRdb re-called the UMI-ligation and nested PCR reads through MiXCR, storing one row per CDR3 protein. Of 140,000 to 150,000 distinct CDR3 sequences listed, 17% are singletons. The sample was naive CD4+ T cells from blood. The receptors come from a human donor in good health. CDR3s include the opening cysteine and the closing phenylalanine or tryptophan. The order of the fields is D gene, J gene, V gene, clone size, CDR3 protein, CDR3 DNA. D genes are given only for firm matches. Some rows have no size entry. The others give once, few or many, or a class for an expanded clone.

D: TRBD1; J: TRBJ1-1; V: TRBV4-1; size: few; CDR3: CASSQEGTGGRMNTEAFF; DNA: TGCGCCAGCAGCCAAGAGGGGACAGGGGGCCGTATGAACACTGAAGCTTTCTTT
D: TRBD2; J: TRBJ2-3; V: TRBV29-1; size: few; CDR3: CSAARLAATDTQYF; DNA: TGCAGCGCAGCCAGACTAGCAGCCACAGATACGCAGTATTTT
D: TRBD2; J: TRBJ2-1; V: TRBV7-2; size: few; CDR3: CASSLGGLAGNEQFF; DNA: TGTGCCAGCAGCTTAGGGGGACTAGCGGGCAATGAGCAGTTCTTC
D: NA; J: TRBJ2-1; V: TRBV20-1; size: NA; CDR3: CSARGSGGPNEQFF; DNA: TGCAGTGCTAGGGGCAGCGGTGGGCCCAATGAGCAGTTCTTC
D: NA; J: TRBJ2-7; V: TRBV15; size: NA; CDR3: CATKKGPKAYEQYF; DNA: TGTGCCACCAAGAAGGGTCCAAAAGCCTACGAGCAGTACTTC
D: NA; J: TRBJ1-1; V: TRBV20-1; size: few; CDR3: CSARAIRTTEAFF; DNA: TGCAGTGCTAGGGCCATTCGCACGACTGAAGCTTTCTTT
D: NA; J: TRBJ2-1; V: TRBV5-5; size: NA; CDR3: CASQGPSSYNEQFF; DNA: TGTGCCAGCCAGGGGCCCAGCTCCTACAATGAGCAGTTCTTC
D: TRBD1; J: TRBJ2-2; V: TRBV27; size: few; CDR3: CASSQQGARAGELFF; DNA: TGTGCCAGCAGTCAACAGGGGGCGAGGGCCGGGGAGCTGTTTTTT
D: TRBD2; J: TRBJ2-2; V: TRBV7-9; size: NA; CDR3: CASSPVASGPTGELFF; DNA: TGTGCCAGCAGCCCAGTGGCTAGCGGGCCCACCGGGGAGCTGTTTTTT
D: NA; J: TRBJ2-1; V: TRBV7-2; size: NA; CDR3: CASSPAGASYNEQFF; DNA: TGTGCCAGCAGCCCCGCGGGGGCCTCCTACAATGAGCAGTTCTTC
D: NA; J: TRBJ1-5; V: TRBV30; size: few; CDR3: CACSADSNQPQHF; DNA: TGTGCCTGTTCAGCGGATAGCAATCAGCCCCAGCATTTT
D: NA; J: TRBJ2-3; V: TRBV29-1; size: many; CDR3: CSVERGGPTDTQYF; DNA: TGCAGCGTTGAAAGGGGGGGACCCACAGATACGCAGTATTTT
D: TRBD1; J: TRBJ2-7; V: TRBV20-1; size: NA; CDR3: CSGYRGYTYEQYF; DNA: TGCAGTGGATACAGGGGTTACACCTACGAGCAGTACTTC
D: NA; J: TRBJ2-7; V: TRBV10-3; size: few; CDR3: CAISARELSPEQYF; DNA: TGTGCCATCAGTGCCCGGGAACTCTCCCCCGAGCAGTACTTC
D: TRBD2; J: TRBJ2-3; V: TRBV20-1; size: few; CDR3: CSARVAALAGVGDTQYF; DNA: TGCAGTGCTAGAGTTGCTGCGCTAGCGGGAGTTGGAGATACGCAGTATTTT
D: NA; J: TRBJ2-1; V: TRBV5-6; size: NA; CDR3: CASSRIGQLNTNEQFF; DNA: TGTGCCAGCAGCCGAATCGGGCAGTTGAATACCAATGAGCAGTTCTTC
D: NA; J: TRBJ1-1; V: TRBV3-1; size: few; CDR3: CASSQGGITEAFF; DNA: TGTGCCAGCAGCCAAGGAGGGATCACTGAAGCTTTCTTT
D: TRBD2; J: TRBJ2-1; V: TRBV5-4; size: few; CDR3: CASRLGLADNNEQFF; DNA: TGTGCCAGCAGGTTGGGACTAGCGGATAACAATGAGCAGTTCTTC
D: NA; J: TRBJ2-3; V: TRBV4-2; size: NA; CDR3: CASSQDVPRLRTDTQYF; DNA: TGTGCCAGCAGCCAAGATGTTCCGAGACTACGCACAGATACGCAGTATTTT
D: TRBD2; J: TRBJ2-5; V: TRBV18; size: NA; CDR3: CASSPGLAEQETQYF; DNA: TGTGCCAGCTCACCGGGACTAGCGGAGCAAGAGACCCAGTACTTC
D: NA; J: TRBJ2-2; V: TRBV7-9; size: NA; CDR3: CASSLVEVPRELFF; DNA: TGTGCCAGCAGCTTAGTCGAAGTCCCCCGGGAGCTGTTTTTT
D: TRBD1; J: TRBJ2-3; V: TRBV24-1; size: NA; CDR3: CATSDLHGQGGDTQYF; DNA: TGTGCCACCAGTGATTTGCATGGACAGGGGGGAGATACGCAGTATTTT
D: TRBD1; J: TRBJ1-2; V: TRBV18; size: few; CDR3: CASSPPGQAGGYTF; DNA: TGTGCCAGCTCACCCCCGGGACAGGCGGGTGGCTACACCTTC
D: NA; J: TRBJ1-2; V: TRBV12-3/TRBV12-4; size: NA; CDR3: CASGGGEGYTF; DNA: TGTGCCAGCGGGGGGGGGGAAGGCTACACCTTC
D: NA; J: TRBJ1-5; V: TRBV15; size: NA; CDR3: CATSRAGDLTWYSNQPQHF; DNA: TGTGCCACCAGCAGAGCGGGGGACCTTACCTGGTATAGCAATCAGCCCCAGCATTTT
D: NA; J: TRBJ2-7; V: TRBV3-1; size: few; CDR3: CASSQPPKEQYF; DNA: TGTGCCAGCAGCCAACCCCCCAAGGAGCAGTACTTC
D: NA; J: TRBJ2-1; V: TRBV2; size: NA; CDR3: CASSIGVSYNEQFF; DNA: TGTGCCAGCAGTATCGGCGTCTCCTACAATGAGCAGTTCTTC
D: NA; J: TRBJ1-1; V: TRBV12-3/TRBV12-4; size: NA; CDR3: CASSARNGGGTEAFF; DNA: TGTGCCAGCAGTGCGAGGAATGGCGGCGGGACTGAAGCTTTCTTT
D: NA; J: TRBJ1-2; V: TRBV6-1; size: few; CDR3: CASSERVNYGYTF; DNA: TGTGCCAGCAGTGAGCGGGTTAACTATGGCTACACCTTC
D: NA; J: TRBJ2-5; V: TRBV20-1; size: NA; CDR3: CSAGKWAQETQYF; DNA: TGCAGTGCTGGAAAGTGGGCCCAAGAGACCCAGTACTTC
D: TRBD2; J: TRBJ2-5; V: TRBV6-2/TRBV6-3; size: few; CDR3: CASSYWLAGDQETQYF; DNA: TGTGCCAGCAGTTACTGGCTAGCGGGCGACCAAGAGACCCAGTACTTC
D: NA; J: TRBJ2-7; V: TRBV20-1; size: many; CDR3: CSARAGTAQGEQYF; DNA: TGCAGTGCTAGGGCAGGGACTGCGCAGGGGGAGCAGTACTTC
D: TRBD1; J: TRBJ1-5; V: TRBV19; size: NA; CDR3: CASSIRGQGLGSNQPQHF; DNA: TGTGCCAGTAGTATTCGGGGACAGGGTTTGGGAAGCAATCAGCCCCAGCATTTT
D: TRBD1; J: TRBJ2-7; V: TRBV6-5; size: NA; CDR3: CASSPDRASTYEQYF; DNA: TGTGCCAGCAGCCCCGACAGGGCGTCAACCTACGAGCAGTACTTC
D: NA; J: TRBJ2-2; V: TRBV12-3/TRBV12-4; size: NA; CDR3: CASSLAHSNTGELFF; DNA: TGTGCCAGCAGTTTAGCCCACTCGAACACCGGGGAGCTGTTTTTT
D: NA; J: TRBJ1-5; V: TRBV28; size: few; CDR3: CASSFGQKYQPQHF; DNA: TGTGCCAGCAGTTTCGGGCAGAAGTATCAGCCCCAGCATTTT
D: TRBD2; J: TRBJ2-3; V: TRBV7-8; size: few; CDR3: CASSLFGTSYTDTQYF; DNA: TGTGCCAGCAGCTTATTCGGGACTAGTTACACAGATACGCAGTATTTT
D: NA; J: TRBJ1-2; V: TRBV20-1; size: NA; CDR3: CSASDPANYGYTF; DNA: TGCAGTGCCTCGGACCCAGCTAACTATGGCTACACCTTC
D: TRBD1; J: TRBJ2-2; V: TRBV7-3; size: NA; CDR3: CASSPGGTGADTGELFF; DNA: TGTGCCAGCAGTCCCGGAGGGACAGGGGCGGACACCGGGGAGCTGTTTTTT
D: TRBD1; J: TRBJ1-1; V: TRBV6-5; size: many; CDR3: CASSYAGQTNTEAFF; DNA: TGTGCCAGCAGTTACGCGGGACAGACTAACACTGAAGCTTTCTTT
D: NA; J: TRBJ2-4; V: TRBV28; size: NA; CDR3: CASTSGGPPNIQYF; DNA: TGTGCCAGCACCTCAGGTGGGCCCCCAAACATTCAGTACTTC
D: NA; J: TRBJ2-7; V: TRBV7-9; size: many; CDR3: CASSPQTRAHEQYF; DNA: TGTGCCAGCAGCCCGCAGACTAGGGCCCACGAGCAGTACTTC
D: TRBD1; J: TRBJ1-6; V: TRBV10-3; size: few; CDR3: CAISKQGAEDSPLHF; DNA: TGTGCCATCAGTAAACAGGGGGCAGAGGATTCACCCCTCCACTTT
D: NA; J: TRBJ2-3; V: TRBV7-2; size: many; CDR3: CASSLADTQYF; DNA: TGTGCCAGCAGCTTAGCAGATACGCAGTATTTT
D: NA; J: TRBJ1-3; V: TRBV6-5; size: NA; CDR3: CASRRGSGNTIYF; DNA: TGTGCCAGCAGGAGGGGCTCTGGAAACACCATATATTTT
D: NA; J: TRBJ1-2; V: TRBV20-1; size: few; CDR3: CSANSGAGGYTF; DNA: TGCAGTGCTAACTCAGGGGCGGGGGGCTACACCTTC
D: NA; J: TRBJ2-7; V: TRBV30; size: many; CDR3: CAWSGGGYEQYF; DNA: TGTGCCTGGAGTGGTGGCGGCTACGAGCAGTACTTC
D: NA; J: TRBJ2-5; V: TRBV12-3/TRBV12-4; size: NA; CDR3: CASSSDRGETQYF; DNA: TGTGCCAGCAGTTCGGACCGAGGAGAGACCCAGTACTTC
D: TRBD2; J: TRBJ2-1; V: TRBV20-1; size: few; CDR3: CSARPTSGGNMIYEQFF; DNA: TGCAGTGCTAGGCCAACTAGCGGGGGGAATATGATCTATGAGCAGTTCTTC
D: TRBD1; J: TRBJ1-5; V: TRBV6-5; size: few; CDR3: CASRRGTANQPQHF; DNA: TGTGCCAGCAGGCGAGGGACAGCTAATCAGCCCCAGCATTTT
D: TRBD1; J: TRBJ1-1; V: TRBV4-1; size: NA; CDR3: CASSPYRDSVSMNTEAFF; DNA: TGCGCCAGCAGCCCTTACCGGGACAGCGTATCTATGAACACTGAAGCTTTCTTT
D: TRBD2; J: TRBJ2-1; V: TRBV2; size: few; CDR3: CASRELAGGYNEQFF; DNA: TGTGCCAGCAGGGAACTAGCGGGAGGATACAATGAGCAGTTCTTC
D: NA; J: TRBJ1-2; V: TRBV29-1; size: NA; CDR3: CSVPLGSLCGYGYTF; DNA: TGCAGCGTCCCTTTAGGGTCACTTTGTGGCTATGGCTACACCTTC
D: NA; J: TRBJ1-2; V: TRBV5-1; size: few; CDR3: CASSLGANYGYTF; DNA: TGCGCCAGCAGCTTGGGCGCTAACTATGGCTACACCTTC
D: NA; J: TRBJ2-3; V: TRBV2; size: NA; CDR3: CASRPGLASTDTQYF; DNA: TGTGCCAGCAGACCGGGACTTGCAAGCACAGATACGCAGTATTTT